Following are 8 T cell receptor beta chains from one sample sequenced in a study of cytomegalovirus exposure and HLA in healthy donors. With 60 Vbeta and 13 Jbeta primers, the PCR was carried out. Produced via immunoSEQ multiplex PCR; TCRdb's table is partial and in-frame only. Counted here are 150,000 or so clones, over 60% occurring once; the ten biggest clones make up 1.6%. The sample taken for sequencing was PBMCs. The receptors were gathered from a woman aged 18-29 years in good health and CMV-seronegative.

The genes are TRBV5-1 and TRBJ2-5, with TRBD1 matching over 7 bases. With V trimmed by 4 bases and J by 4 bases, 7 bases remained unmatched. CDR1 SGHRS and CDR2 YFSETQ come from the germline V gene. The CDR3 sequence is 14 residues long. The CDR3 DNA is TGCGCCAGCAGCAAAAGACAGGGTGGAGAGACCCAGTACTTC. Protein sequence: CASSKRQGGETQYF. The variable domain in full, completed from reference TRBV5-1 and TRBJ2-5, reads KAGVTQTPRYLIKTRGQQVTLSCSPISGHRSVSWYQQTPGQGLQFLFEYFSETQRNKGNFPGRFSGRQFSNSRSEMNVSTLELGDSALYLCASSKRQGGETQYFGPGTRLLVL.

This chain connects TRBV11-2 to TRBJ1-3, with TRBD1 matching over 7 bases. V shed 4 bases and J 0 bases; nucleotides not matched to a gene: 12. Germline lookup yields CDR1 SGHAT and CDR2 FQNNGV. The CDR3 runs 18 residues. The CDR3 bases are TGTGCCAGCAGCTCTTGGGACAGCCCTCGGAGCTCTGGAAACACCATATATTTT. This sequence encodes CASSSWDSPRSSGNTIYF.

In this sample, this clone turned up a few times. The rearrangement links TRBV6-4 to TRBJ2-2; the D gene is possibly TRBD2 (6 bases). The CDR3 length is 13 residues. Germline V gene data show CDR1 as MRHNA and CDR2 as SNTAGT. V lost 4 bases, J lost 3 bases, and 6 bases lay in between. This CDR3 reads CASSGGDTGELFF. The CDR3 bases are TGTGCCAGCAGTGGGGGGGACACCGGGGAGCTGTTTTTT.

This clone was observed a handful of times. The V gene is TRBV5-1, the J gene TRBJ2-7, with D maybe TRBD1 (5 bases). Deletions cut 0 bases from V and 6 bases from J, with 13 bases between. Per germline, CDR1 SGHRS and CDR2 YFSETQ. CDR3 length equals 14 residues. The CDR3 bases are TGCGCCAGCAGCTTGGTAGCAGGGTTGAGCGAGCAGTACTTC. Residues: CASSLVAGLSEQYF. Drawing the rest from reference TRBV5-1 and TRBJ2-7, the complete variable domain is KAGVTQTPRYLIKTRGQQVTLSCSPISGHRSVSWYQQTPGQGLQFLFEYFSETQRNKGNFPGRFSGRQFSNSRSEMNVSTLELGDSALYLCASSLVAGLSEQYFGPGTRLTVT.

With respect to this clone: Other DNA sequences from this sample encode an identical CDR3 as well. The V call is TRBV5-1, the J call TRBJ2-1; 12 nucleotides align to TRBD2. The V and J ends lost 2 bases and 5 bases, in that order; junction bases with no gene match: 2. Per the germline V gene, CDR1 is SGHRS and CDR2 is YFSETQ. The CDR3 consists of 15 residues. This CDR3 reads CASSLGLAGHNEQFF. CDR3 sequence (DNA): TGCGCCAGCAGCTTAGGACTAGCGGGGCACAATGAGCAGTTCTTC. The variable domain in full, completed from reference TRBV5-1 and TRBJ2-1, reads KAGVTQTPRYLIKTRGQQVTLSCSPISGHRSVSWYQQTPGQGLQFLFEYFSETQRNKGNFPGRFSGRQFSNSRSEMNVSTLELGDSALYLCASSLGLAGHNEQFFGPGTRLTVL.

This clone was observed a single time. The chain combines TRBV2 with TRBJ2-1; TRBD1 matches 7 bases. The V gene's germline CDR1 is SNHLY and CDR2 FYNNEI. The CDR3 is made up of 14 amino acids. Trimming removed 7 bases from V and 5 bases from J; junction bases left unmatched: 8. In DNA form, the CDR3 reads TGTGCCAGCACCACAGGGGCCCCCAACAATGAGCAGTTCTTC. Residues: CASTTGAPNNEQFF.

This clone was observed a handful of times. The chain is built from TRBV27 and TRBJ2-1, with TRBD2 matching over 10 bases. The junction had 8 bases not matched to a gene; V was cut back by 3 bases and J by 12 bases. The CDR3 spans 14 residues. CDR1 is MNHEY and CDR2 is SMNVEV in the germline V gene (reference sequence). In DNA, the CDR3 is TGTGCCAGCAGTTTCCTAGCGGGGGACTACCCGCAGTTCTTC. As protein: CASSFLAGDYPQFF.

J is TRBJ2-2 and V is TRBV6-4, with TRBD2 matching 10 bases. This CDR3 is built from 16 residues. Germline trimming cut 3 bases from V and 7 bases from J; bases unmatched to any gene: 8. The germline gives CDR1 MRHNA, CDR2 SNTAGT. CDR3 sequence: CASSESSGGANGELFF. The CDR3 nucleotides are TGTGCCAGCAGTGAATCAAGCGGGGGGGCGAACGGGGAGCTGTTTTTT.